The 26 T cell receptor beta chains presented below share a single source sample, sequenced in a study of T cell responses to AZD1222 COVID-19 vaccine. Sequencing was performed with immunoSEQ multiplex PCR; in TCRdb, only in-frame clones are kept and a portion is missing. Among 75,000 to 90,000 clones listed, 80% to 95% were seen once. Material: peripheral blood, obtained 28 days after the second AZD1222 dose. Receptors originate from an adult who received the AZD1222 COVID-19 vaccine.

The rearrangement joins TRBV6-5 to TRBJ1-2; 12 positions agree with TRBD1. The V segment lost 5 bases and the J segment 7 bases; nucleotides outside the gene matches: 5. The CDR3 length is 14 residues. CDR1 is MNHEY and CDR2 is SVGAGI in the germline V gene. This CDR3 reads CASSPGTGGFGYTF. The DNA for the CDR3 is TGTGCCAGCAGTCCCGGGACAGGGGGCTTTGGCTACACCTTC.

V usage is TRBV28 and J usage is TRBJ1-4; weak D call: TRBD1 (6 bases). Trimming removed 5 bases from V and 2 bases from J, with 12 bases in between. This CDR3 has 15 residues. Germline V CDR1 and CDR2: MDHEN, SYDVKM. The CDR3 region is CASSSNRATNEKLFF. CDR3 bases: TGTGCCAGCAGTAGTAACAGGGCCACTAATGAAAAACTGTTTTTT.

The chain links TRBV5-4 to TRBJ2-7; D is unresolved. There are 9 residues in the CDR3. Trimming pared 9 bases from V and 5 bases from J, leaving 6 bases between. Germline lookup yields CDR1 SGHNT and CDR2 YYREEE (reference sequence). This chain's CDR3 is CATRNEQYF. CDR3 sequence (DNA): TGTGCCACCAGGAACGAGCAGTACTTC.

This chain connects TRBV6-2 or TRBV6-3 to TRBJ2-7; the D is unclear. This CDR3 spans 12 amino acids. Germline CDR1 MNHEY, CDR2 SVGEGT. Trimming cost V 2 bases and J 3 bases, with 5 bases left between them. This CDR3 is CASSYRRYEQYF. For the CDR3, the DNA is TGTGCCAGCAGTTACCGGCGCTACGAGCAGTACTTC.

The rearrangement joins TRBV7-9 to TRBJ2-6; D gene unclear. The CDR3 consists of 15 residues. The germline gives CDR1 SEHNR, CDR2 FQNEAQ (reference sequence). V was pared by 0 bases and J by 3 bases, with 6 bases between. The CDR3, as DNA: TGTGCCAGCAGCTTAGCGTTAAGTGGGGCCAACGTCCTGACTTTC. Translating it yields CASSLALSGANVLTF. The full variable domain, in which reference TRBV7-9 and TRBJ2-6 provide the parts outside the CDR3, is DTGVSQNPRHKITKRGQNVTFRCDPISEHNRLYWYRQTLGQGPEFLTYFQNEAQLEKSRLLSDRFSAERPKGSFSTLEIQRTEQGDSAMYLCASSLALSGANVLTFGAGSRLTVL.

The rearrangement uses TRBV6-6 and TRBJ1-3, with D maybe TRBD1 (5 bases). The germline gives CDR1 MNHNY, CDR2 SVGAGI (reference sequence). CDR3 length equals 15 residues. V was pared by 2 bases and J by 4 bases, with 12 bases between. The CDR3 loop is CASSYPGSKGNTIYF. The DNA of the CDR3 is TGTGCCAGCAGTTACCCAGGGTCTAAAGGAAACACCATATATTTT.

A single count supports this clone. J is TRBJ1-6 and V is TRBV27; 7 positions agree with TRBD1. The ends lost 5 bases at V and 6 bases at J; junction bases unmatched: 10. The CDR3 consists of 16 residues. CDR1 and CDR2 (germline): MNHEY, SMNVEV (reference sequence). The CDR3 DNA sequence: TGTGCCAGCAGTCCCCACCCAGGACAGGTTAATTCACCCCTCCACTTT. Protein product: CASSPHPGQVNSPLHF.

CDR3 bases: TGCGCCAGCAGCTCCACAGGGTGGGGAACTGAAGCTTTCTTT. It specifies CASSSTGWGTEAFF. This chain uses TRBV5-1 with TRBJ1-1; D might be TRBD1 (6 bases). The CDR3 runs 14 residues. The ends were cut back, 3 bases at V and 5 bases at J, with 14 bases in the middle. The germline gives CDR1 SGHRS, CDR2 YFSETQ.

J is TRBJ1-6 and V is TRBV19, with D maybe TRBD1 (5 bases). The CDR3 has 14 amino acids. Trimming pared 5 bases from V and 11 bases from J, leaving 16 bases between. Germline loops: CDR1 LNHDA, CDR2 SQIVND (reference sequence). The CDR3 bases are TGTGCCAGTAGTCCCGGGACGCAGCTTCCACCCCTCCACTTT. Protein sequence: CASSPGTQLPPLHF.

The chain couples TRBV6-5 to TRBJ1-2; no reliable D call. V was pared by 11 bases and J by 0 bases, with 16 bases between. The CDR3 is 14 residues long. The germline V gene has CDR1 MNHEY and CDR2 SVGAGI. The CDR3 region is CAGQRGSSNYGYTF. DNA for the CDR3: TGTGCCGGCCAGAGAGGGTCCTCTAACTATGGCTACACCTTC.

J is TRBJ1-4 and V is TRBV21-1; no DNA check was done on the table's D call, TRBD1. TRBV21-1 is a documented pseudogene. The CDR3 has 16 residues. This chain's CDR3 is CASSKAGGTGYEKLFF. The DNA of the CDR3 is TGTGCCAGCAGCAAAGCTGGGGGGACAGGGTATGAAAAACTGTTTTTT.

V is TRBV13 and J is TRBJ1-3, with D perhaps matching TRBD1 (5 bases). Germline CDR1 is PRHDT and CDR2 is FYEKMQ (reference sequence). The CDR3 extends over 14 amino acids. The ends were cut back, 0 bases at V and 2 bases at J, with 5 bases in the middle. The CDR3 here is CASSLGGPGNTIYF. CDR3 in DNA: TGTGCCAGCAGCTTAGGGGGGCCTGGAAACACCATATATTTT.

This chain uses TRBV7-8 with TRBJ1-2, with a possible D match to TRBD1 (5 bases). Trimming took off 5 bases at V and 0 bases at J, with 13 bases between the two ends. This CDR3 has 15 residues. The V gene's germline CDR1 is SGHVS and CDR2 FQNEAQ. CDR3 DNA sequence: TGTGCCAGCAGCCCCCAGGGTACAGCTAACTATGGCTACACCTTC. Its protein product is CASSPQGTANYGYTF.

The V call is TRBV27, the J call TRBJ1-1; D is undetermined. Germline V gives CDR1 MNHEY, CDR2 SMNVEV (reference sequence). Trimming shortened V by 2 bases and J by 9 bases, and 10 bases separated the two germline ends. This CDR3 comprises 12 residues. CDR3 sequence reads: CASSLPRRKAFF. DNA for the CDR3: TGTGCCAGCAGTTTACCGAGGCGGAAAGCTTTCTTT.

For the CDR3, the DNA is TGTGCCAGCAGCGTAGCCGATGAGCAGTTCTTC. Translation gives CASSVADEQFF. The chain joins TRBV9 to TRBJ2-1; D ambiguous. Looked up from germline, CDR1 is SGDLS and CDR2 is YYNGEE. CDR3 size: 11 residues. V shed 0 bases and J shed 8 bases, with 3 bases lying between them.

The chain links TRBV7-9 to TRBJ2-1; maybe TRBD2 (5 bases). Germline CDR1 SEHNR, CDR2 FQNEAQ (reference sequence). Trimming stripped 1 base from V and 5 bases from J, with 12 bases between. This CDR3 region has 15 residues. This CDR3 is CASSLEASRHNEQFF. The CDR3 nucleotides read TGTGCCAGCAGCTTAGAGGCTAGCCGACACAATGAGCAGTTCTTC.

V is TRBV9 and J is TRBJ2-1; 11 bases map to TRBD2. Germline V CDR1 and CDR2: SGDLS, YYNGEE. The CDR3 sequence is 19 residues long. V shed 3 bases, J shed 1 base, and the junction held 12 bases outside the gene matches. The CDR3 DNA reads TGTGCCAGCAGCGCCCATACTAGCGGGAGAAGGGGGTCCTACAATGAGCAGTTCTTC. The encoded protein is CASSAHTSGRRGSYNEQFF.

V usage is TRBV7-8 and J usage is TRBJ2-2; the match to TRBD2 covers 13 bases. The V segment lost 4 bases and the J segment 7 bases; nucleotides outside the gene matches: 6. The CDR3 is 16 amino acids. From germline, CDR1 is SGHVS and CDR2 FQNEAQ. Here the CDR3 DNA reads TGTGCCAGCAGCTCCGGACTAGCGGGAGTGGTCGGGGAGCTGTTTTTT. Translating it yields CASSSGLAGVVGELFF.

The CDR3 here is CASSVAGRETQYF. CDR3 bases: TGTGCCAGCAGTGTAGCAGGGAGAGAGACCCAGTACTTC. This sequence joins TRBV2 and TRBJ2-5; D tentatively fits TRBD1 or TRBD2 (5 bases each). The CDR3 length is 13 residues. Trimming left V 4 bases short and J 4 bases short, with 10 bases between. CDR1 is SNHLY, CDR2 FYNNEI, per germline. The full variable domain, its missing parts supplied by reference TRBV2 and TRBJ2-5, is EPEVTQTPSHQVTQMGQEVILRCVPISNHLYFYWYRQILGQKVEFLVSFYNNEISEKSEIFDDQFSVERPDGSNFTLKIRSTKLEDSAMYFCASSVAGRETQYFGPGTRLLVL.

This chain uses TRBV28 with TRBJ2-7; tentative D call: TRBD2 (5 bases). Germline-derived CDR1 and CDR2 are MDHEN and SYDVKM. The CDR3 has 12 residues. The V end was cut by 6 bases, the J end by 0 bases, with 6 bases between. CDR3 region: CASREVSYEQYF. Here the CDR3 DNA reads TGTGCCAGCAGGGAGGTCTCCTACGAGCAGTACTTC.

The chain is built from TRBV7-9 and TRBJ2-3; no reliable D call. Trimming took 4 bases from V and 2 from J, leaving 7 bases between them. The CDR3 spans 13 residues. Germline V gene lookup returns CDR1 SEHNR and CDR2 FQNEAQ (reference sequence). The CDR3 here is CASSSFLTDTQYF. The CDR3 DNA reads as TGTGCCAGCAGCTCATTCCTCACAGATACGCAGTATTTT. The full variable domain, in which reference TRBV7-9 and TRBJ2-3 provide the parts outside the CDR3, is DTGVSQNPRHKITKRGQNVTFRCDPISEHNRLYWYRQTLGQGPEFLTYFQNEAQLEKSRLLSDRFSAERPKGSFSTLEIQRTEQGDSAMYLCASSSFLTDTQYFGPGTRLTVL.

The rearrangement uses TRBV7-9 and TRBJ1-2; D is possibly TRBD1 (6 bases). The V gene's germline CDR1 is SEHNR and CDR2 FQNEAQ (reference sequence). The CDR3 totals 16 residues. The ends were cut back, 5 bases at V and 5 bases at J, with 21 bases in the middle. CDR3 nucleotides: TGTGCCAGCAGCCGCCTTTACCGGGACAAAGAATATGGCTACACCTTC. Amino acid sequence: CASSRLYRDKEYGYTF.

This clone was detected only a few times. The chain is built from TRBV6-1 and TRBJ1-1; D is uncertain. The V gene's germline CDR1 is MNHNS and CDR2 SASEGT. Trimming shortened V by 3 bases and J by 4 bases, and 6 bases separated the two germline ends. This CDR3 is 12 amino acids long. The CDR3 sequence is CASSDWGTEAFF. The CDR3 DNA sequence: TGTGCCAGCAGTGATTGGGGCACTGAAGCTTTCTTT.

The J gene is TRBJ2-7, the V gene TRBV6-5; 9 nucleotides match TRBD1. Germline CDR1 is MNHEY and CDR2 is SVGAGI. The CDR3 has 15 amino acids. With V trimmed by 7 bases and J by 3 bases, 10 bases remained unmatched. The chain's CDR3 is CASKIRTGVFYEQYF. The DNA for the CDR3 is TGTGCCAGCAAGATACGGACAGGGGTGTTCTACGAGCAGTACTTC.

The V and J genes are TRBV21-1 and TRBJ2-7; TRBD2, the table's D call, lacks a check against the DNA. TRBV21-1 is tagged as a pseudogene. The CDR3 has 15 residues. CDR3 sequence: CASSDSSGKSYEQYF. CDR3 nucleotide sequence: TGTGCCAGCAGCGATTCTAGCGGAAAATCCTACGAGCAGTACTTC.

The chain links TRBV7-9 to TRBJ1-2, with a possible D match to TRBD1 (6 bases). V was cut by 5 bases and J by 2 bases, with 21 bases left in between. In germline, CDR1 is SEHNR, CDR2 FQNEAQ (reference sequence). This CDR3 comprises 17 residues. CDR3 residues: CASSHPGAGHINYGYTF. CDR3 coding DNA: TGTGCCAGCAGCCACCCAGGTGCGGGACATATCAACTATGGCTACACCTTC.